The present TCR beta chain was sequenced within a study of T cells in Graves' hyperthyroidism and ophthalmopathy (dated 2019 in TCRdb). About the study as a whole: Peripheral blood was collected at initial diagnosis, before any treatment. An independent validation cohort of fewer than 20 hyperthyroidism patients and approximately 17 patients who later progressed to ophthalmopathy tested prospective prediction of ophthalmopathy. In roughly six Graves' hyperthyroidism patients, the study also compared T-cell repertoires from thyroid tissue with T-cell repertoires from blood. The paper reports TCR Vbeta CDR3 sequencing of approximately 140 peripheral blood samples: approximately 43 ophthalmopathy, some 80 hyperthyroidism and around 17 progressor patients. The approximately 97 discovery patients were randomly divided into training and test sets at a 7:3 ratio. A discovery cohort of 95 to 100 patients, roughly 45 with Graves' ophthalmopathy and roughly 59 with stable Graves' hyperthyroidism, was used to find distinguishing TCR V-J signatures. After blood sampling, hyperthyroidism patients were treated with methimazole at a starting dose of 30 mg daily, and ophthalmopathy patients were treated with high-dose intravenous methylprednisolone. General findings and caveats noted by the study authors: In cross-validation, a model built on a 13 V-J signature told ophthalmopathy apart from stable hyperthyroidism with approximately 90% sensitivity and roughly 83% specificity, and in testing the same model reached 80%/75%. During validation, the model predicted progression to ophthalmopathy a median of approximately 6 months ahead of onset, with almost 71% sensitivity and more than 72% specificity. Blood samples also contained most of the expanded thyroid clonotypes (frequency above 0.001), which suggests that blood repertoires may reflect thyroid immune responses. No statistical method was used to set the sample size in advance, and investigators knew the group allocation.

The TCR beta CDR3 regions were amplified from the RNA transcripts. For the first round of RT-PCR on the TCR CDR3, the HTBI primer set was used together with the Qiagen OneStep RT-PCR kit. Libraries were constructed in a second round of multiplex PCR, after which size selection and purification were carried out. Libraries were sequenced paired-end with 100 bp reads on an Illumina HiSeq2000. As for how the authors treated the data: SOAPnuke was used to process the raw data, throwing out any read that contained adapters or uncalled bases, had a mean Phred below 15, or lacked an exact constant-primer or identifier match. High-quality paired reads were merged with COPE v1.2.5, and unique nucleotide sequences were defined as clonotypes. Clonotypes were aligned to IMGT TRBV, TRBD and TRBJ reference segments using MiTCR v1.1. The analysis included only V-J combinations with a frequency above 0.0001, which together covered around 99% of the repertoires. A TCS score was defined as the ratio of F50 (clonal expansion) to E x V (chaos), with BLOSUM62-based TCRdist applied between CDR3 peptides within each V-J. Welch's t-statistics and random forest reduced around 510 V-J features to 13, which were used in a naive Bayes classifier (R e1071). TCRdb passed the public sequencing reads through fastp at Q25 and MiXCR, retaining productive beta sequences. CDR3 protein sequences are deduplicated, and each keeps its most common genes and DNA. TCRdb, rather than the study authors, made the V and J calls. A total of about 260,000 distinct CDR3 sequences appear in this sample, 16% of them only once. Around 30% of the sample goes to the ten largest clones.

V loses 3 bases of germline sequence and J loses 6 bases, and the interval between the two ends is 5 bases. The CDR3 spans 12 residues, from the cysteine through the phenylalanine. The kept DNA is CDR3 alone, 36 bases in frame from the first base. Taken from the germline V gene, the CDR1 and CDR2 loops are MRHNA and SNTAGT. This clonotype came up a few times. It has no known antigen specificity. Per-nucleotide qualities are absent, and no much larger clonotype sits a single base away. Ophthalmopathy patients had moderately to severely active disease, with a Clinical Activity Score of 3 or more, a NOSPECS grade of 4 or more, and a disease duration of less than 3 months. Exclusion was applied to patients with uncontrolled infections, other autoimmune diseases, pregnancy or lactation. Diagnoses were based on clinical symptoms, serum thyroxine and TRAb, thyroid ultrasound and orbital computed tomography. PBMCs were separated from around 9.1 ml of fresh peripheral blood using Ficoll-Paque density gradient centrifugation. Total RNA was extracted with Trizol reagent, and quality was checked on an Agilent 2100 Bioanalyzer.

The chain is assembled from TRBV6-4 and TRBJ2-2; the D gene could be either TRBD1 or TRBD2, each agreeing at 5 bases. The receptor was derived from a woman between 18 and 29 years old with Graves' ophthalmopathy. The source material was blood. CDR3 protein: CASSEGAGELFF. The DNA sequence is TGTGCCAGCAGTGAGGGGGCCGGGGAGCTGTTTTTT.